This T cell receptor beta chain is drawn from a study of blood T cells in healthy people across ages. This clonotype came up a few times. The authors ran a second PCR of about 6 to 11 cycles using a sample-barcoded 5' primer and a J-beta primer mix. No fewer than 2.5 million CDR3-containing paired-end reads came from each sample. TCRdb reanalysed the 5' RACE reads using MiXCR and keeps one entry per CDR3 protein. The repertoire consists of 760,000 or so distinct CDR3 sequences, with roughly 25% occurring once and the leading ten covering around 9.2%. CDR1 is MNHEY, CDR2 SVGEGT, per germline. The CDR3 is made up of 15 amino acids. The V segment lost 6 bases and the J segment 0 bases; nucleotides outside the gene matches: 5. Another study also made use of these data, one on T cells of mothers and their children. From that second work: The second PCR used the M1S primer, and this primer added sample barcodes and 2-4 random nucleotides.

The TCR was taken from a boy under 18 in good health. The chain joins TRBV6-2 or TRBV6-3 to TRBJ1-5, with TRBD1 identical over 7 bases. The material sequenced was blood. The CDR3 bases are TGTGCCAGCAGCCCCGGGACAGTTAGCAATCAGCCCCAGCATTTT. Protein sequence: CASSPGTVSNQPQHF.